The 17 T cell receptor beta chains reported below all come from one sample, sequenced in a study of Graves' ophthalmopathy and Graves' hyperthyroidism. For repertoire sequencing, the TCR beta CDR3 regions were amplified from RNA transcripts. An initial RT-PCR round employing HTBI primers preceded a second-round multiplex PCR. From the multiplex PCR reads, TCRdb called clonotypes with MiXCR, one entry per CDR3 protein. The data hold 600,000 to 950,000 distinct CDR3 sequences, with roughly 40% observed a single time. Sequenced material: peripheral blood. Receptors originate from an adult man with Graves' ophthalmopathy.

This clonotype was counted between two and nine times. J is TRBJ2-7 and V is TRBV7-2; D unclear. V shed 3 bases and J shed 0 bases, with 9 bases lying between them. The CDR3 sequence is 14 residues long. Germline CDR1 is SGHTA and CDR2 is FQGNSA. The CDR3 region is CASSFRVVSYEQYF. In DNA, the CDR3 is TGTGCCAGCAGCTTCCGGGTAGTCTCCTACGAGCAGTACTTC.

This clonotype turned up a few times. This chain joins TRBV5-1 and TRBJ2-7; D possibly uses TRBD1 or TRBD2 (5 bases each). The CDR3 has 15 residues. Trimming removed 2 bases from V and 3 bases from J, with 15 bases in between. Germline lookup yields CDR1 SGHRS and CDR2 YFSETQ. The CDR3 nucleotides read TGCGCCAGCAGCTTAAACCGGGGCCAGGACTACGAGCAGTACTTC. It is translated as CASSLNRGQDYEQYF.

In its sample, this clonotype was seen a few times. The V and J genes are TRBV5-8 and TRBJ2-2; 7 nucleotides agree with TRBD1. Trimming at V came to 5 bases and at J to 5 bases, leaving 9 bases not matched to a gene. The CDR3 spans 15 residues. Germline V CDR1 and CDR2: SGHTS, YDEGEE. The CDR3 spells CASSLETGRTGELFF. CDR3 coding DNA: TGTGCCAGCAGTTTAGAGACAGGGCGAACCGGGGAGCTGTTTTTT. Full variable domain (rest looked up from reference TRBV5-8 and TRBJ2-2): EAGVTQSPTHLIKTRGQQATLRCSPISGHTSVYWYQQALGLGLQFLLWYDEGEERNRGNFPPRFSGRQFPNYSSELNVNALELEDSALYLCASSLETGRTGELFFGEGSRLTVL.

The CDR3 spells CSALVSGATNEKLFF. CDR3 coding DNA: TGCAGTGCCCTCGTGTCAGGGGCAACTAATGAAAAACTGTTTTTT. V gene TRBV20-1 combines with J gene TRBJ1-4; tentatively, D is TRBD1 (6 bases). Trimming took off 6 bases at V and 0 bases at J, with 14 bases between the two ends. CDR1 is DFQATT, CDR2 SNEGSKA, per germline (reference sequence). CDR3 length equals 15 residues.

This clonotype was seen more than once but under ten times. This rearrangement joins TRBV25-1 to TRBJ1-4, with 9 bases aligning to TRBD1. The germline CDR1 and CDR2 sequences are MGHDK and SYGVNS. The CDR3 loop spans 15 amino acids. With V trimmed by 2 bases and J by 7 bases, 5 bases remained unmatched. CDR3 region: CASSEAGTGSEKLFF. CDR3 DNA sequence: TGTGCCAGCAGTGAAGCCGGGACAGGGAGTGAAAAACTGTTTTTT. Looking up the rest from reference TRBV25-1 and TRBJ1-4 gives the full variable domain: EADIYQTPRYLVIGTGKKITLECSQTMGHDKMYWYQQDPGMELHLIHYSYGVNSTEKGDLSSESTVSRIRTEHFPLTLESARPSHTSQYLCASSEAGTGSEKLFFGSGTQLSVL.

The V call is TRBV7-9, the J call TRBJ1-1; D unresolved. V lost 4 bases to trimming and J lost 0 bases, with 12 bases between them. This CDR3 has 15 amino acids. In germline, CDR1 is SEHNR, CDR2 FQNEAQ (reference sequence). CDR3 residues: CASSSTTGMNTEAFF. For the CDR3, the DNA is TGTGCCAGCAGCTCGACGACGGGAATGAACACTGAAGCTTTCTTT. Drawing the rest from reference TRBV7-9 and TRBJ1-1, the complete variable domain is DTGVSQNPRHKITKRGQNVTFRCDPISEHNRLYWYRQTLGQGPEFLTYFQNEAQLEKSRLLSDRFSAERPKGSFSTLEIQRTEQGDSAMYLCASSSTTGMNTEAFFGQGTRLTVV.

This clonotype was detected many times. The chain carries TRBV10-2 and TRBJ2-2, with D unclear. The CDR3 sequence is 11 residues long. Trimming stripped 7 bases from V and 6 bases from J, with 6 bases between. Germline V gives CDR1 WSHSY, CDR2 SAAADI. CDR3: CASTSAGELFF. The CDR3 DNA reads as TGCGCCAGCACGTCCGCCGGGGAGCTGTTTTTT.

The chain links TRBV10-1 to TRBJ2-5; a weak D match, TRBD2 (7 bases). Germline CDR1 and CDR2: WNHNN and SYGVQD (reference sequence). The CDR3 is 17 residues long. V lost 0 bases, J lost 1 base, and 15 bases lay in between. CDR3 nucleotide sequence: TGCGCCAGCAGTGAGTCGACTCGGGGGGCCGCCCAAGAGACCCAGTACTTC. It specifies CASSESTRGAAQETQYF.

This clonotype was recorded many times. The DNA of the CDR3 is TGCAGTGCTCCCGGGACAGGGGTGGAGCAGTACTTC. Encoded protein: CSAPGTGVEQYF. The V and J genes are TRBV20-1 and TRBJ2-7, with TRBD1 matching 10 bases. The CDR3 is 12 residues long. V shed 5 bases, J shed 7 bases, and the junction held 5 bases outside the gene matches. Germline CDR1 reads DFQATT; CDR2 reads SNEGSKA (reference sequence).

The CDR3 DNA sequence: TGTGCCAGCGGACTAGCGGGGTCGAACGTCGGGGAGCTGTTTTTT. Protein: CASGLAGSNVGELFF. V usage is TRBV25-1 and J usage is TRBJ2-2; 12 bases are a match to TRBD2. Germline V gene sequence: CDR1 MGHDK, CDR2 SYGVNS. The J segment lost 7 bases and the V segment lost 8 bases, leaving 8 bases of the junction unmatched. This CDR3 spans 15 amino acids.

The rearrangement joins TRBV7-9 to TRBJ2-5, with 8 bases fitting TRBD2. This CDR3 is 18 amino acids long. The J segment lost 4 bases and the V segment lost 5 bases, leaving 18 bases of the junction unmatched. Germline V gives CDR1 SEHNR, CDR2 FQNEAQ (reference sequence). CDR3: CASSQETMAGGRLETQYF. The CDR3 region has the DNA TGTGCCAGCAGCCAAGAGACAATGGCGGGAGGTCGCTTAGAGACCCAGTACTTC.

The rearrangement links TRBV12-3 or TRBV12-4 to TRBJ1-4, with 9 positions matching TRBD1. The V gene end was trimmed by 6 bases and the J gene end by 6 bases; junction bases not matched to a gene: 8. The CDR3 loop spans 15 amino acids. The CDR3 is CASRETGGGDEKLFF. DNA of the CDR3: TGTGCCAGCAGGGAAACAGGGGGCGGTGATGAAAAACTGTTTTTT.

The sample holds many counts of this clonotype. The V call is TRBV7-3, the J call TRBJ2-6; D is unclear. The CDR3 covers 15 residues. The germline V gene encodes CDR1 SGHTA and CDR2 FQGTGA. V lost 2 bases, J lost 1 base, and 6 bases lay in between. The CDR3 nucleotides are TGTGCCAGCAGCTTAGGAATGTCTGGGGCCAACGTCCTGACTTTC. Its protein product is CASSLGMSGANVLTF.

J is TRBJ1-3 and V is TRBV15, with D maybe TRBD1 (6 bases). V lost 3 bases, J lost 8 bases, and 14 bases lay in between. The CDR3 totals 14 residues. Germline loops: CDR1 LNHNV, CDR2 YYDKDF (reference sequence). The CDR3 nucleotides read TGTGCCACCAGCAGTGGGACGGGGGCGGACACCATATATTTT. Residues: CATSSGTGADTIYF.

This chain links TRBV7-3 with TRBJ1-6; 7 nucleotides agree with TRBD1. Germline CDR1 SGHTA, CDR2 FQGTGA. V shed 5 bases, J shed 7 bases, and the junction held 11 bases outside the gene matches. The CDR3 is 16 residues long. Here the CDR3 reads CASSRKSGQRNSPLHF. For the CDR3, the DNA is TGTGCCAGCAGCCGGAAGTCGGGACAGAGAAATTCACCCCTCCACTTT.

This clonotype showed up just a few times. CDR3 nucleotide sequence: TGTGCCAGCAGTTGGGCGGGCGAGCAGTACTTC. This codes for CASSWAGEQYF. V is TRBV2 and J is TRBJ2-7; possible D gene TRBD2, 5 bases. V lost 5 bases, J lost 6 bases, and 8 bases lay in between. Per germline, CDR1 SNHLY and CDR2 FYNNEI. The CDR3 totals 11 residues.

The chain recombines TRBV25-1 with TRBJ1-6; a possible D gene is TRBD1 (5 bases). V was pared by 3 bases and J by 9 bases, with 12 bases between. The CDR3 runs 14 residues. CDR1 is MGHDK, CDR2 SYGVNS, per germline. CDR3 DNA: TGTGCCAGCAGTGATCAGGGTTTCGGTTCACCCCTCCACTTT. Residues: CASSDQGFGSPLHF.